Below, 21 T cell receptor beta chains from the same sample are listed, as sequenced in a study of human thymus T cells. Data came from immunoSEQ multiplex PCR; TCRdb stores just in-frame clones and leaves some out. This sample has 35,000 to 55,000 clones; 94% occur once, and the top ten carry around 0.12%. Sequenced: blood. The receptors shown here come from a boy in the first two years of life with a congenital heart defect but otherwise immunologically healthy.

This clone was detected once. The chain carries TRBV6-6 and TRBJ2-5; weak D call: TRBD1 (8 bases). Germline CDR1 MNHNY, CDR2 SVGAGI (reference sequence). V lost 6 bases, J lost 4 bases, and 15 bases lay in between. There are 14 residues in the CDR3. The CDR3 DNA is TGTGCCAGCAGCCCTAACAGGGGGGGAGAGACCCAGTACTTC. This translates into CASSPNRGGETQYF.

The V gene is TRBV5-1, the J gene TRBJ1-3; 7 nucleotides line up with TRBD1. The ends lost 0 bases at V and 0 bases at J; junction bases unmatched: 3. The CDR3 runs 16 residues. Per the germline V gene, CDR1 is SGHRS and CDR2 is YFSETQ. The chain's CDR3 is CASSLAGTVSGNTIYF. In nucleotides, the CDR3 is TGCGCCAGCAGCTTGGCGGGGACAGTCTCTGGAAACACCATATATTTT.

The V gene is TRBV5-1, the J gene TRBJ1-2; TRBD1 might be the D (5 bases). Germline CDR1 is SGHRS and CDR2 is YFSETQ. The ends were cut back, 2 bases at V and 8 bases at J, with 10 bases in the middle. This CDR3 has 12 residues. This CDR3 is CASSFQGEGYTF. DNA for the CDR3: TGCGCCAGCAGCTTCCAGGGTGAGGGCTACACCTTC.

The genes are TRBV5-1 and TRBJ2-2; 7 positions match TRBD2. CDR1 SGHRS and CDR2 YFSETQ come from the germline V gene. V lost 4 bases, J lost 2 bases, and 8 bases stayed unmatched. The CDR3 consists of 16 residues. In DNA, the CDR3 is TGCGCCAGCAGCGGGCCGACTAGCTCCAACACCGGGGAGCTGTTTTTT. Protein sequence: CASSGPTSSNTGELFF.

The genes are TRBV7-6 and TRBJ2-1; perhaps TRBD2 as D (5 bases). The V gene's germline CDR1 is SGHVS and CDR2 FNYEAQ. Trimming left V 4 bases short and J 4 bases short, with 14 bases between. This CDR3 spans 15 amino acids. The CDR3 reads CASSSTRLSYNEQFF. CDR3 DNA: TGTGCCAGCAGCTCAACGAGACTAAGTTACAATGAGCAGTTCTTC.

The CDR3 protein is CASSFYRDRLGYPSGNTIYF. The CDR3 nucleotides are TGTGCCAGCAGCTTTTATCGGGACAGGCTAGGGTACCCTTCTGGAAACACCATATATTTT. V usage is TRBV7-8 and J usage is TRBJ1-3; 8 nucleotides agree with TRBD1. The CDR3 contains 20 residues. Per the germline V gene, CDR1 is SGHVS and CDR2 is FQNEAQ. Losses at the gene ends were 3 bases for V and 1 base for J; bases not matched to a gene: 17.

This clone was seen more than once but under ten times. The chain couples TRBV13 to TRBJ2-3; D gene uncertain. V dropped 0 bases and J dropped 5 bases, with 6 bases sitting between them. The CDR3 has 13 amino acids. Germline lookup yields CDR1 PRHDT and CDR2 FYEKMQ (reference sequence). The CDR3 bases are TGTGCCAGCAGCTTAGGCCCGGGAGATACGCAGTATTTT. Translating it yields CASSLGPGDTQYF.

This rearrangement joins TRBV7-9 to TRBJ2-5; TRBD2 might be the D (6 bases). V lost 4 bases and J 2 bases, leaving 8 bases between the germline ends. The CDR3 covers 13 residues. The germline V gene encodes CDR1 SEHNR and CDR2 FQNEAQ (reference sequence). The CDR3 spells CASSWDFQETQYF. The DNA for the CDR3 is TGTGCCAGCAGCTGGGACTTTCAAGAGACCCAGTACTTC.

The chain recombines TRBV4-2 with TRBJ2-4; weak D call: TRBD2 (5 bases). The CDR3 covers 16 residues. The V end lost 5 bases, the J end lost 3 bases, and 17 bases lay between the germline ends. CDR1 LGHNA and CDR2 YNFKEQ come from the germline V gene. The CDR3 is CASSKYFPGDKNIQYF. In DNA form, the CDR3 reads TGTGCCAGCAGCAAGTACTTCCCCGGGGACAAAAACATTCAGTACTTC.

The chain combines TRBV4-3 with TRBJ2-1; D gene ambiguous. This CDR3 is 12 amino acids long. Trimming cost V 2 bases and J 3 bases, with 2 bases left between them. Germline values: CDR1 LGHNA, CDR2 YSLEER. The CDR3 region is CASSQLYNEQFF. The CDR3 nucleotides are TGCGCCAGCAGCCAACTCTACAATGAGCAGTTCTTC.

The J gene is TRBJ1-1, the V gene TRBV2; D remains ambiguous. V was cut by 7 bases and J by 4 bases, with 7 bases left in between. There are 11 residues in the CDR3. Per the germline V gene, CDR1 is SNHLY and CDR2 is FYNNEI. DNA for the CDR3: TGTGCCAGCACCCCGCGCACTGAAGCTTTCTTT. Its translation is CASTPRTEAFF.

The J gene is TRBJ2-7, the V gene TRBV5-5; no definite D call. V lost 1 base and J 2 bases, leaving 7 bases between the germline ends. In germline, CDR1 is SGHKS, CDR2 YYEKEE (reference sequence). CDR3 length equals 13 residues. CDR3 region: CASSLWPPYEQYF. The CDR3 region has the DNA TGTGCCAGCAGCTTGTGGCCCCCCTACGAGCAGTACTTC.

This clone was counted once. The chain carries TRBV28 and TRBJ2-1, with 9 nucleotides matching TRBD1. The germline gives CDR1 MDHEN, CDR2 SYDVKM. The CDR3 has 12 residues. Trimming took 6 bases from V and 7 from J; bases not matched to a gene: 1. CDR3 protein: CASRTGGNEQFF. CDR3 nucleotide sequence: TGTGCCAGCAGGACAGGGGGGAATGAGCAGTTCTTC.

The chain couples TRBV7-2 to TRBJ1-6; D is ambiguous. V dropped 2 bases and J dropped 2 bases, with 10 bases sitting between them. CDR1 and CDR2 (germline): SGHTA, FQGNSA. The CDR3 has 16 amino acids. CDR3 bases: TGTGCCAGCAGCTTACACGGATACCCCTATAATTCACCCCTCCACTTT. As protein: CASSLHGYPYNSPLHF.

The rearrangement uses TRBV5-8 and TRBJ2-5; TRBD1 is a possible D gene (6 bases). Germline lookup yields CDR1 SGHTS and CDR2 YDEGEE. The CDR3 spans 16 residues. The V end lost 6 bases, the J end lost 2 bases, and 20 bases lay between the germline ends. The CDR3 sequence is CASTSYTGIGQETQYF. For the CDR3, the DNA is TGTGCCAGCACCTCATACACAGGGATAGGGCAAGAGACCCAGTACTTC.

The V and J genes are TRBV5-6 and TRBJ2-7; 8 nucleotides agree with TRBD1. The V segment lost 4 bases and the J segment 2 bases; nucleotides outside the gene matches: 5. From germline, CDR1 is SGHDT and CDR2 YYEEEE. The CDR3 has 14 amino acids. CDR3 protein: CASSPGTGTYEQYF. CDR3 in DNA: TGTGCCAGCAGCCCCGGGACAGGCACCTACGAGCAGTACTTC.

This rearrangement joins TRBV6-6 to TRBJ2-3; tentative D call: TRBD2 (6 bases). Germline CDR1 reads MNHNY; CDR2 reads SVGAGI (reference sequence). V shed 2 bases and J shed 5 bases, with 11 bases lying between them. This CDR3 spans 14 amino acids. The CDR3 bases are TGTGCCAGCAGTTACGGGAGGAGGATAGATACGCAGTATTTT. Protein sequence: CASSYGRRIDTQYF.

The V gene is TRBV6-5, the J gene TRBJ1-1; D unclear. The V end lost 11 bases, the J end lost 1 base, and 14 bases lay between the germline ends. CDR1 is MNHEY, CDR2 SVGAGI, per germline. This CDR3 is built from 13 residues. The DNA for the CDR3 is TGTGCCCGCCAACGTTGTACGAACACTGAAGCTTTCTTT. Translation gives CARQRCTNTEAFF.

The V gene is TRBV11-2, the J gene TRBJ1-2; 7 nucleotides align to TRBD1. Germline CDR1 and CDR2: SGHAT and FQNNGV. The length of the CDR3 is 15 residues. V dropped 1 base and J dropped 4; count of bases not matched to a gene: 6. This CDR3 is CASSLVSGGVYGYTF. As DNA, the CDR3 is TGTGCCAGCAGCTTAGTATCAGGGGGAGTCTATGGCTACACCTTC.

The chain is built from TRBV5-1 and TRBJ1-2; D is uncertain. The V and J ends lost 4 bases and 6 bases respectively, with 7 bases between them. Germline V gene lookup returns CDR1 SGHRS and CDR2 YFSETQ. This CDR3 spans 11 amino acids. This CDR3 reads CASSPPDGYTF. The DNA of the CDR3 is TGCGCCAGCAGCCCCCCTGATGGCTACACCTTC.

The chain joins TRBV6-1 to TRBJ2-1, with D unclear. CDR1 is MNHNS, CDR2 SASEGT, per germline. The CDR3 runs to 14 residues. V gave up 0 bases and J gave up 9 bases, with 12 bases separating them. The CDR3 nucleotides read TGTGCCAGCAGTGAAGCTCTCCTGTGGGCTGAGCAGTTCTTC. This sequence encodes CASSEALLWAEQFF.